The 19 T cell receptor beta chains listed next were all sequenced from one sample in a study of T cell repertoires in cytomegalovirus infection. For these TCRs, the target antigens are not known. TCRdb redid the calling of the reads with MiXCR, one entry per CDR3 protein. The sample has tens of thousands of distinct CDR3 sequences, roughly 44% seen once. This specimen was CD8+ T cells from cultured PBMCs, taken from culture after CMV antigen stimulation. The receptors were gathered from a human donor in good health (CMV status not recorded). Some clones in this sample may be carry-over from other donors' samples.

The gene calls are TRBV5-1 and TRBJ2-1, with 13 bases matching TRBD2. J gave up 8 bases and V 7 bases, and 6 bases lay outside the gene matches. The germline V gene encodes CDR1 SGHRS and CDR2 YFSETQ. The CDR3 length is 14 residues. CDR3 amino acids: CASRTSGGLDEQFF. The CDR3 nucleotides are TGCGCCAGCCGGACTAGCGGGGGACTCGATGAGCAGTTCTTC.

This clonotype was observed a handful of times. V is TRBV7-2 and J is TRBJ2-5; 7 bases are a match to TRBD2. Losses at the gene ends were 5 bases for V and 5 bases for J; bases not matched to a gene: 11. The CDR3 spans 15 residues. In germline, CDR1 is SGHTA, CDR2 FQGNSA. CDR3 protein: CASSPYAGGSETQYF. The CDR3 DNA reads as TGTGCCAGCAGCCCTTACGCTGGCGGGAGTGAGACCCAGTACTTC.

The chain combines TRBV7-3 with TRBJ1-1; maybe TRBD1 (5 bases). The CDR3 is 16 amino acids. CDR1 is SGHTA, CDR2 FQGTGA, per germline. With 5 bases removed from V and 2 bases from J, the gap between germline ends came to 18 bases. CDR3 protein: CASSEQATAVNTEAFF. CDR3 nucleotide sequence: TGTGCCAGCAGCGAACAGGCCACCGCGGTCAACACTGAAGCTTTCTTT.

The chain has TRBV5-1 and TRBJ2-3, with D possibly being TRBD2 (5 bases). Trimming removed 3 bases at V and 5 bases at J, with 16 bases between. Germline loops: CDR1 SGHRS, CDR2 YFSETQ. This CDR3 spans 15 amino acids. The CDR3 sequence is CASSSRRGLIDTQYF. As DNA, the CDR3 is TGCGCCAGCAGCTCCCGACGGGGTTTAATAGATACGCAGTATTTT.

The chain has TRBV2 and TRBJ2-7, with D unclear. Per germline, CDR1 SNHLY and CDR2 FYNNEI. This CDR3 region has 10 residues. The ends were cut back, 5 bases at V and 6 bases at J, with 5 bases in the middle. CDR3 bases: TGTGCCAGCAGTAGCCGCGAGCAGTACTTC. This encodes CASSSREQYF.

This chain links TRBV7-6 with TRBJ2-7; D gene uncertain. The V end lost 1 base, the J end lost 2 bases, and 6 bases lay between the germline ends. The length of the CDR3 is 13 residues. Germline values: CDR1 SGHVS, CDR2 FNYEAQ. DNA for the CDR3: TGTGCCAGCAGCTTAGAGGCTGCCTACGAGCAGTACTTC. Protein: CASSLEAAYEQYF. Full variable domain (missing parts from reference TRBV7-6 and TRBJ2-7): GAGVSQSPRYKVTKRGQDVALRCDPISGHVSLYWYRQALGQGPEFLTYFNYEAQQDKSGLPNDRFSAERPEGSISTLTIQRTEQRDSAMYRCASSLEAAYEQYFGPGTRLTVT.

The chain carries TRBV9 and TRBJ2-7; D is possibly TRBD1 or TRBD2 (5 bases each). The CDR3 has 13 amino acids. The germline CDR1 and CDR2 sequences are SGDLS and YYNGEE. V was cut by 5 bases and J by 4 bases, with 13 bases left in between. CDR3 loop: CASSDSGGYEQYF. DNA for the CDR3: TGTGCCAGCAGTGACAGTGGGGGTTACGAGCAGTACTTC.

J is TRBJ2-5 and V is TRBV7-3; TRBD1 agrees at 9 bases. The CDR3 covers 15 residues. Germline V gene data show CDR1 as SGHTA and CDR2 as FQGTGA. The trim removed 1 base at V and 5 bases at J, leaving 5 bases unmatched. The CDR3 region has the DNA TGTGCCAGCAGCTTAATGGGACAGGGAGGCGAGACCCAGTACTTC. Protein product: CASSLMGQGGETQYF.

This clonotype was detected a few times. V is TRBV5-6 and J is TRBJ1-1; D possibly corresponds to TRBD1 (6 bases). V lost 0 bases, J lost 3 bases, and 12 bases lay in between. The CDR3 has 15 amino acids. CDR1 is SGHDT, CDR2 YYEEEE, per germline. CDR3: CASSLDWGLDTEAFF. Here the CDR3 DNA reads TGTGCCAGCAGCTTGGATTGGGGGCTGGACACTGAAGCTTTCTTT.

CDR3 sequence reads: CASIPGGTSGYNEQFF. In nucleotides, the CDR3 is TGTGCCAGTATCCCCGGGGGGACTAGCGGCTACAATGAGCAGTTCTTC. The J gene is TRBJ2-1, the V gene TRBV19; 11 bases fit TRBD2. Germline V gene sequence: CDR1 LNHDA, CDR2 SQIVND (reference sequence). J was trimmed by 3 bases and V by 7 bases; bases with no gene match: 8. The CDR3 sequence is 16 residues long.

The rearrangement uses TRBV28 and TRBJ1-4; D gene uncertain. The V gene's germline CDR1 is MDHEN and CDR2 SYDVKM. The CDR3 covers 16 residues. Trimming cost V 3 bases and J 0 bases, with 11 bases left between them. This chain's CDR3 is CASSFEGVATNEKLFF. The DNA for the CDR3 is TGTGCCAGCAGTTTTGAGGGAGTAGCAACTAATGAAAAACTGTTTTTT.

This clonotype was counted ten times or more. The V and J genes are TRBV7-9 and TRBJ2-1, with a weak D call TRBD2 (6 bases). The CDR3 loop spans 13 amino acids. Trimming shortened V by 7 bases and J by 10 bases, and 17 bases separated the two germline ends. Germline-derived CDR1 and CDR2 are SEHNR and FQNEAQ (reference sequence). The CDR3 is CASTLSPSDEQFF. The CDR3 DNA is TGTGCCAGCACCCTTAGTCCTAGCGACGAGCAGTTCTTC.

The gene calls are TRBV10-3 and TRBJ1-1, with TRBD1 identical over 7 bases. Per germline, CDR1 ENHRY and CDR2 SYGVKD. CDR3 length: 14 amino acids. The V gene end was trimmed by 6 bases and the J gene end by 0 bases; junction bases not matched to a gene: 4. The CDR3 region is CAISPGQLNTEAFF. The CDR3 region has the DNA TGTGCCATCAGCCCGGGACAGTTGAACACTGAAGCTTTCTTT.

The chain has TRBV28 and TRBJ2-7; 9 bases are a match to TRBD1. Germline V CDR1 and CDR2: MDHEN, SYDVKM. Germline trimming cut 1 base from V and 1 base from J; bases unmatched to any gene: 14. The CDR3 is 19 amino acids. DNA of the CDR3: TGTGCCAGCAGTTTATCCCTGACGGGACAGGGAACGAGATCCTACGAGCAGTACTTC. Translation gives CASSLSLTGQGTRSYEQYF.

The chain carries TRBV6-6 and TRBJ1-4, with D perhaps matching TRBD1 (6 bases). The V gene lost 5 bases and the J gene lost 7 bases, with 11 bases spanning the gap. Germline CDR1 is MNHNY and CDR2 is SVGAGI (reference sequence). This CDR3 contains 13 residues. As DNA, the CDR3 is TGTGCCAGCAGTGCAGGGGTTGGTGAAAAACTGTTTTTT. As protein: CASSAGVGEKLFF.

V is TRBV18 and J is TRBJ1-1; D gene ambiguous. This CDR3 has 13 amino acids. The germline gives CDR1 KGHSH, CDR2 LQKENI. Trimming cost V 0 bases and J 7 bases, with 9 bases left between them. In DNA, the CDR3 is TGTGCCAGCTCACCACCGTTGGGGTTTGAAGCTTTCTTT. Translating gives CASSPPLGFEAFF.

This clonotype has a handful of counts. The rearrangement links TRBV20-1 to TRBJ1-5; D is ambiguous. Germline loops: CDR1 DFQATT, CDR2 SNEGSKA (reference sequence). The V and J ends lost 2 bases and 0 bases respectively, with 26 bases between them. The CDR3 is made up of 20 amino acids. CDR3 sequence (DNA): TGCAGTGCTAGAAGGAAGGCGCAGGCTGAATCTTTTTATAGCAATCAGCCCCAGCATTTT. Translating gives CSARRKAQAESFYSNQPQHF.

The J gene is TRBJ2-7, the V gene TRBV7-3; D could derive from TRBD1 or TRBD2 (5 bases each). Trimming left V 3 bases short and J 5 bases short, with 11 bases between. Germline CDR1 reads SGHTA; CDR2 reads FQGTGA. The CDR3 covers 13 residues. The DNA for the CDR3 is TGTGCCAGCAGCTTGGTCTGGGGACACGAGCAGTACTTC. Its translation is CASSLVWGHEQYF.

The CDR3 nucleotides are TGTGCCAGCAGCTTGCGAGGACTAGCGGAAGAGACCCAGTACTTC. This gives the protein CASSLRGLAEETQYF. J is TRBJ2-5 and V is TRBV7-8; 10 bases match TRBD2. Germline CDR1 reads SGHVS; CDR2 reads FQNEAQ. There are 15 residues in the CDR3. Losses at the gene ends were 3 bases for V and 3 bases for J; bases not matched to a gene: 4.